The rows below give T cell receptor beta chains drawn from one sample of a study of T-cell reconstitution after alpha-beta-depleted transplantation in children. TCRdb called the PCR reads again in MiXCR, with one record for every CDR3 protein. This sample has hundreds of thousands of distinct CDR3 sequences; roughly 8% occur once, and the top ten carry about 6.4%. Sequencing used PBMCs, mostly from graft donor cells, obtained 180 days after TCRalphabeta/CD19-depleted stem cell transplant. Source of these receptors: a male patient younger than 18 who had a stem cell transplant for acute lymphoblastic leukemia, so the T cells may come from the graft donor. Each CDR3 is given without its conserved first and last residue. The D gene is left open where the match is weak. Rows give clone size only sometimes, using once, few, many, or a class for an expanded clone.

>TRBJ2-4|few|TRBV6-2/TRBV6-3|.
ASSSPERPPIAKNIQY
>TRBJ2-5|many|TRBV14|TRBD2
ASSQGAASGRKTQY
>TRBJ1-2|many|TRBV7-9|TRBD1
ASSHGQGARGYT
>TRBJ2-3|many|TRBV12-3/TRBV12-4|.
ASSLSQGDTQY
>TRBJ1-2|many|TRBV15|.
ATSGPGARYGYT
>TRBJ2-3|.|TRBV2|TRBD1
ASSEDRITDTQY
>TRBJ2-7|many|TRBV12-3/TRBV12-4|TRBD2
ASRTSGISYEQY
>TRBJ2-7|many|TRBV12-3/TRBV12-4|.
ASSLWDNSYEQY
>TRBJ1-5|many|TRBV28|.
ASSQGRYSNQPQH
>TRBJ2-1|many|TRBV12-3/TRBV12-4|TRBD1
ASSLGQGWNEQF
>TRBJ2-7|few|TRBV9|TRBD1
ASSVDGTGGKREQY
>TRBJ2-7|many|TRBV24-1|.
ATRQAPYEQY
>TRBJ1-2|many|TRBV6-5|.
ASGRDTNYGYT
>TRBJ2-1|many|TRBV20-1|TRBD2
SARDGGLASHEQF
>TRBJ2-2|many|TRBV12-3/TRBV12-4|.
ASSSGLGELF
>TRBJ2-7|many|TRBV29-1|.
SASQGPYEQY
>TRBJ2-7|many|TRBV29-1|.
SVGVGGYSSYEQY
>TRBJ2-7|.|TRBV4-3|.
ASSQDGGPYEQY
>TRBJ2-7|many|TRBV15|TRBD2
ATSREGLAGGRWQY
>TRBJ2-2|many|TRBV5-5|.
ASSFNTGELF
>TRBJ1-1|many|TRBV12-5|.
ASSGRTNTEAF